The 29 T cell receptor beta chains below all came from one sample that was sequenced in a study of human versus mouse CDR3 diversity and MHC coevolution. The assay was immunoSEQ multiplex PCR, and TCRdb's table has in-frame clones only and misses some. The sample records fewer than 100,000 clones, around 93% being singletons. Sequencing was carried out using naive CD4+ T cells from blood. Regarding subset: CD45RO-negative CD62L-positive naive CD4 T cells. The receptor set was obtained from a person aged 30-69 years in good health.

This clone was counted once. This chain uses TRBV30 with TRBJ1-5; possible D gene TRBD1, 6 bases. V was shortened by 2 bases and J by 6 bases, with 17 bases between the two germline ends. This CDR3 contains 15 residues. Per the germline V gene, CDR1 is GTSNPN and CDR2 is SVGIG (reference sequence). The CDR3 nucleotides are TGTGCCTGGAGTACCCACAGGGTAGGAAGTCAGCCCCAGCATTTT. It specifies CAWSTHRVGSQPQHF.

This clone was detected only once. The rearrangement links TRBV19 to TRBJ2-5; 8 bases line up with TRBD1. The J call may be faulty, since TRBJ2-7 better matches the DNA end. Germline CDR1 LNHDA, CDR2 SQIVND (reference sequence). This CDR3 is built from 14 residues. The chain's CDR3 is CASSAQGASYEQYF. The CDR3 bases are TGTGCCAGTAGTGCCCAGGGGGCCTCCTACGAGCAGTACTTC.

This sequence joins TRBV7-9 and TRBJ2-3; TRBD1 aligns across 7 bases. Germline CDR1 reads SEHNR; CDR2 reads FQNEAQ (reference sequence). Trimming cost V 5 bases and J 2 bases; bases outside gene matches: 4. CDR3 size: 14 residues. The chain's CDR3 is CASSRTGVTDTQYF. The CDR3 DNA follows: TGTGCCAGCAGCCGAACAGGGGTCACAGATACGCAGTATTTT.

This rearrangement joins TRBV7-9 to TRBJ1-1, with D tentatively TRBD1 (6 bases). V was trimmed by 5 bases and J by 2 bases, leaving 12 bases between them. The germline V gene has CDR1 SEHNR and CDR2 FQNEAQ (reference sequence). The CDR3 contains 14 residues. Here the CDR3 reads CASSPGQKNTEAFF. The CDR3 bases are TGTGCCAGCAGCCCCGGACAGAAAAACACTGAAGCTTTCTTT.

The rearrangement links TRBV5-5 to TRBJ2-3; D possibly corresponds to TRBD2 (5 bases). CDR3 length equals 15 residues. Germline values: CDR1 SGHKS, CDR2 YYEKEE (reference sequence). V gave up 4 bases and J gave up 6 bases, with 18 bases separating them. DNA of the CDR3: TGTGCCAGCAGCCCCCGATTCGGACTTGAGGATACGCAGTATTTT. It translates to CASSPRFGLEDTQYF.

This sequence joins TRBV28 and TRBJ1-1; D unresolved. Germline lookup yields CDR1 MDHEN and CDR2 SYDVKM. This CDR3 is 14 amino acids long. The V and J ends lost 4 bases and 0 bases respectively, with 9 bases between them. The CDR3: CASSSPVMNTEAFF. CDR3 DNA: TGTGCCAGCAGTTCCCCGGTAATGAACACTGAAGCTTTCTTT.

The table lists this clone with a count of one. The rearrangement uses TRBV19 and TRBJ2-3, with TRBD2 as a possible D gene (5 bases). Per germline, CDR1 LNHDA and CDR2 SQIVND (reference sequence). The V end lost 3 bases, the J end lost 5 bases, and 24 bases lay between the germline ends. This CDR3 has 18 amino acids. The CDR3 DNA is TGTGCCAGTAGTATTGCACGGGGTACCGACTACCGGAGAGATACGCAGTATTTT. Residues: CASSIARGTDYRRDTQYF.

As DNA, the CDR3 is TGTGCCAGCAGCTCCCAGGGGGACAGTTTTACCCAAGAGACCCAGTACTTC. Translated: CASSSQGDSFTQETQYF. The rearrangement uses TRBV7-6 and TRBJ2-5; 7 bases align to TRBD1. V was pared by 4 bases and J by 1 base, with 12 bases of the junction left unmatched. The CDR3 has 17 amino acids. Germline values: CDR1 SGHVS, CDR2 FNYEAQ.

This clone has only one observation. For the CDR3, the DNA is TGTGCCAGCAGTTCCCTGGACAGCGGGGAGCTGTTTTTT. This codes for CASSSLDSGELFF. The V and J genes are TRBV27 and TRBJ2-2; D may be TRBD1 (6 bases). Trimming removed 4 bases at V and 7 bases at J, with 10 bases between. Germline CDR1 MNHEY, CDR2 SMNVEV (reference sequence). The CDR3 totals 13 residues.

V gene TRBV25-1 combines with J gene TRBJ1-1, with 10 nucleotides matching TRBD1. The CDR3 sequence is 14 residues long. Germline CDR1 MGHDK, CDR2 SYGVNS. Germline trimming cut 7 bases from V and 2 bases from J; bases unmatched to any gene: 4. The CDR3 DNA follows: TGTGCCAGCACCGGGGACAGGGGAAACACTGAAGCTTTCTTT. Its protein is CASTGDRGNTEAFF.

The V gene is TRBV6-1, the J gene TRBJ1-5; D gene uncertain. CDR3 length: 15 amino acids. Per the germline V gene, CDR1 is MNHNS and CDR2 is SASEGT. Trimming cost V 8 bases and J 0 bases, with 14 bases left between them. The CDR3 loop reads CASGRNGDSNQPQHF. The CDR3 nucleotides read TGTGCCAGCGGCAGGAACGGGGATAGCAATCAGCCCCAGCATTTT.

The J gene is TRBJ1-4, the V gene TRBV6-1; maybe TRBD1 (6 bases). Trimming left V 3 bases short and J 5 bases short, with 13 bases between. The CDR3 sequence is 15 residues long. Germline loops: CDR1 MNHNS, CDR2 SASEGT. This CDR3 is CASSDRAGTNEKLFF. CDR3 coding DNA: TGTGCCAGCAGTGATAGGGCAGGGACAAATGAAAAACTGTTTTTT.

V usage is TRBV5-1 and J usage is TRBJ2-7, with a weak D call TRBD2 (6 bases). The V gene lost 3 bases and the J gene lost 3 bases, with 13 bases spanning the gap. This CDR3 comprises 14 residues. CDR1 is SGHRS and CDR2 is YFSETQ in the germline V gene. The chain's CDR3 is CASSSEGRIYEQYF. The CDR3 nucleotides are TGCGCCAGCAGCTCGGAGGGACGGATCTACGAGCAGTACTTC.

The CDR3 loop is CASSFQQETTEAFF. In nucleotides, the CDR3 is TGTGCCAGCAGCTTCCAACAGGAGACGACTGAAGCTTTCTTT. The chain joins TRBV7-9 to TRBJ1-1; tentatively, D is TRBD1 (5 bases). V lost 3 bases, J lost 5 bases, and 13 bases lay in between. CDR3 length equals 14 residues. The germline CDR1 and CDR2 sequences are SEHNR and FQNEAQ (reference sequence).

This sequence joins TRBV5-6 and TRBJ1-5; D is uncertain. With 0 bases removed from V and 4 bases from J, the gap between germline ends came to 5 bases. The CDR3 is made up of 13 amino acids. Germline V lookup: CDR1 SGHDT, CDR2 YYEEEE. The CDR3 here is CASSLGRNQPQHF. CDR3 nucleotide sequence: TGTGCCAGCAGCTTGGGGAGGAATCAGCCCCAGCATTTT.

The rearrangement uses TRBV7-2 and TRBJ2-3, with TRBD2 matching 8 bases. The V segment lost 5 bases and the J segment 4 bases; nucleotides outside the gene matches: 8. There are 15 residues in the CDR3. CDR1 and CDR2 (germline): SGHTA, FQGNSA. The CDR3 sequence: CASSPDSGSADTQYF. The CDR3, as DNA: TGTGCCAGCAGCCCAGACAGCGGGAGTGCAGATACGCAGTATTTT.

The J gene is TRBJ1-1, the V gene TRBV7-2, with D perhaps matching TRBD1 (5 bases). The CDR3 loop spans 17 amino acids. Trimming took off 5 bases at V and 5 bases at J, with 24 bases between the two ends. Germline loops: CDR1 SGHTA, CDR2 FQGNSA. This CDR3 reads CASSPTPKGNGSTEAFF. In DNA, the CDR3 is TGTGCCAGCAGCCCTACGCCAAAGGGGAATGGTTCAACTGAAGCTTTCTTT.

This chain uses TRBV18 with TRBJ2-3, with 7 bases matching TRBD2. This CDR3 region has 16 residues. CDR1 and CDR2 from the germline V gene are KGHSH and LQKENI. V was clipped by 1 base and J by 2 bases; unmatched bases: 6. CDR3 coding DNA: TGTGCCAGCTCACCACTGTCTAGCGGCCCCACAGATACGCAGTATTTT. Translation gives CASSPLSSGPTDTQYF.

The rearrangement joins TRBV18 to TRBJ2-5; D is uncertain. V was trimmed by 2 bases and J by 2 bases, leaving 6 bases between them. CDR3 length: 13 residues. Germline V CDR1 and CDR2: KGHSH, LQKENI. CDR3: CASSPGHQETQYF. CDR3 coding DNA: TGTGCCAGCTCACCAGGGCATCAAGAGACCCAGTACTTC.

The J gene is TRBJ2-3, the V gene TRBV5-1; 11 nucleotides agree with TRBD1. V gave up 2 bases and J gave up 5 bases; unmatched junction bases: 1. This CDR3 region has 14 residues. Looked up from germline, CDR1 is SGHRS and CDR2 is YFSETQ. The CDR3 nucleotides read TGCGCCAGCAGCTTCGGGACAGGGGGAGATACGCAGTATTTT. Amino acid sequence: CASSFGTGGDTQYF.

This sequence joins TRBV6-1 and TRBJ2-7; D may be TRBD2 (5 bases). The CDR3 spans 14 residues. V shed 6 bases and J shed 5 bases, with 17 bases lying between them. Germline CDR1 is MNHNS and CDR2 is SASEGT. In nucleotides, the CDR3 is TGTGCCAGCAGGTCCCGGGGATCCCCTAACGAGCAGTACTTC. It encodes CASRSRGSPNEQYF.

The V call is TRBV18, the J call TRBJ1-6, with 7 bases fitting TRBD1. The V and J ends lost 3 bases and 7 bases, in that order; junction bases with no gene match: 6. From germline, CDR1 is KGHSH and CDR2 LQKENI. The CDR3 has 15 amino acids. The CDR3 is CASSPQTGTNSPLHF. The CDR3 DNA reads as TGTGCCAGCTCACCGCAGACAGGGACGAATTCACCCCTCCACTTT.

This clone came up once. J is TRBJ2-7 and V is TRBV19, with 7 bases fitting TRBD1. The CDR3 runs to 14 residues. Germline-derived CDR1 and CDR2 are LNHDA and SQIVND (reference sequence). V lost 7 bases to trimming and J lost 0 bases; unmatched junction nucleotides: 6. CDR3 sequence reads: CASTPGQSSYEQYF. The DNA for the CDR3 is TGTGCCAGTACTCCGGGACAGAGCTCCTACGAGCAGTACTTC.

V gene TRBV19 combines with J gene TRBJ1-2, with D possibly TRBD1 on 5 matching bases. The germline V gene has CDR1 LNHDA and CDR2 SQIVND (reference sequence). Trimming cost V 2 bases and J 4 bases, with 17 bases left between them. This CDR3 is 16 amino acids long. CDR3 sequence: CASSIRPAGFLYGYTF. Written as DNA, the CDR3 is TGTGCCAGTAGTATAAGGCCCGCAGGGTTTCTCTATGGCTACACCTTC.

J is TRBJ2-3 and V is TRBV29-1; 12 bases align to TRBD1. The length of the CDR3 is 18 residues. J was trimmed by 1 base and V by 4 bases; bases with no gene match: 12. In germline, CDR1 is SQVTM, CDR2 ANQGSEA. CDR3 DNA: TGCAGCGTTGGGGGGGGACAGGGGGCCCCGCGGGGCACAGATACGCAGTATTTT. It encodes CSVGGGQGAPRGTDTQYF.

In the case of this clone: Within the sample, other DNA sequences also encode this same CDR3. V and J are TRBV6-5 and TRBJ1-5; 8 positions agree with TRBD1. The CDR3 loop spans 14 amino acids. V was pared by 5 bases and J by 1 base, with 1 base of the junction left unmatched. In germline, CDR1 is MNHEY, CDR2 SVGAGI. CDR3 in amino acids: CASSRQGSNQPQHF. Here the CDR3 DNA reads TGTGCCAGCAGTCGACAGGGGAGCAATCAGCCCCAGCATTTT.

V and J are TRBV10-3 and TRBJ1-4; TRBD1 aligns across 8 bases. The CDR3 contains 15 residues. Germline trimming cut 6 bases from V and 0 bases from J; bases unmatched to any gene: 3. CDR1 and CDR2 from the germline V gene are ENHRY and SYGVKD. The CDR3 loop reads CAISDRGATNEKLFF. The CDR3 DNA reads TGTGCCATCAGCGACAGGGGTGCAACTAATGAAAAACTGTTTTTT.

The chain joins TRBV7-6 to TRBJ2-1, with 9 bases lining up with TRBD2. This CDR3 has 17 residues. CDR1 SGHVS and CDR2 FNYEAQ come from the germline V gene. V lost 3 bases and J lost 4; bases outside the gene matches: 10. Written as DNA, the CDR3 is TGTGCCAGCAGCTTTCAGGCGGGGGGGCCTGCGTACAATGAGCAGTTCTTC. This gives the protein CASSFQAGGPAYNEQFF.

This sequence joins TRBV5-1 and TRBJ2-1; D not resolved. CDR1 is SGHRS and CDR2 is YFSETQ in the germline V gene. This CDR3 comprises 16 residues. Trimming cost V 2 bases and J 0 bases, with 12 bases left between them. CDR3: CASSFVSSFSYNEQFF. In DNA form, the CDR3 reads TGCGCCAGCAGCTTTGTTAGCTCCTTCTCCTACAATGAGCAGTTCTTC.